This T cell receptor (beta chain) stems from a study of metastatic and nonmetastatic thyroid tumors. The overall study: The authors compared repertoires across blood and tumor or nodule tissue from malignant and benign thyroid patients.

CDR1 is LGHNT, CDR2 FRNRAP, per germline. The CDR3 is 17 residues long. Original processing notes: It was from CDR3 differences across clinicopathological groups that a distant-metastasis classifier for papillary thyroid cancer was built. TCRdb reanalyzed the PCR reads via MiXCR. The V and J calls were determined by TCRdb, not by the authors. Here the sample spans about 49,000 clones, approximately 4.1% being singletons. Each patient went into thyroid surgery without having received any treatment. Study outcomes and limitations: It was reportedly found that TCR beta diversity was significantly higher in malignant thyroid tumors than in benign nodules, a difference seen in both blood and tumor samples.

This clone showed up just a few times. Its antigen remains unidentified. At one boundary the junction diverges from the germline segment, which might be a read error. The source of this sequence is a female donor with papillary thyroid cancer or a benign thyroid nodule (not recorded which). Some clones in this sample may be carry-over from other donors' samples. Sequencing was carried out using blood. The chain joins TRBV12-5 to TRBJ2-2; a weak D match, TRBD2 (5 bases). The CDR3 spells CASGLPQYLVVHRGAVF. The CDR3, as DNA: TGTGCTAGTGGTTTGCCCCAGTATCTCGTGGTTCACCGGGGAGCTGTTTTT.